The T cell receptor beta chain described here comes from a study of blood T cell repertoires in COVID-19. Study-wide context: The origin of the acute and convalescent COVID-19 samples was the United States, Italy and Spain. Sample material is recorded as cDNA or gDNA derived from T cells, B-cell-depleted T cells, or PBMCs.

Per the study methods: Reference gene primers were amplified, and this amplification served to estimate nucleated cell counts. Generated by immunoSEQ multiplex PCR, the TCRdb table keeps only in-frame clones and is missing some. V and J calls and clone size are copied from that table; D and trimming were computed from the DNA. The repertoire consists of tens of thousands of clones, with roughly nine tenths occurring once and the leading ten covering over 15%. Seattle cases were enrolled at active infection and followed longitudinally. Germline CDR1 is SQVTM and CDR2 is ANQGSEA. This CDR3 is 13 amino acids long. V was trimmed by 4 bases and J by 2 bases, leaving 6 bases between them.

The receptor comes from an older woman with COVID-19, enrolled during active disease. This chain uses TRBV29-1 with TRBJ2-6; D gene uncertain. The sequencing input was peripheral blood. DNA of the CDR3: TGCAGCGTTGGACTGGCTGGGGCCAACGTCCTGACTTTC. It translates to CSVGLAGANVLTF.